What follows are 16 T cell receptor beta chains derived from one specimen sequenced in a study of kidney transplant recipient with SARS-CoV-2 infection. TCRdb redid the calling of the reads with MiXCR, one entry per CDR3 protein. There are some 220,000 distinct CDR3 sequences in the sample; under 35% occur only once, and more than 6.5% lies in the top ten. Sequencing was performed on a blood sample, taken at baseline and on approximately day 120 from a kidney transplant recipient. These receptors originate from a male patient in his thirties who had COVID-19 and was a kidney transplant recipient. These T cells may partly come from the graft donor.

About this clonotype: The junction departs from the called germline gene at one end, perhaps through a read error. This rearrangement joins TRBV12-3 or TRBV12-4 to TRBJ1-2; no reliable D call. There are 17 residues in the CDR3. The CDR3 sequence: CANSLATSFRKTYGYTF. The CDR3 bases are TGTGCCAACAGTCTAGCCACCAGCTTCCGAAAGACCTATGGCTACACCTTC.

To note about this clonotype: This may arise from a read error, as a much more abundant clone is one base away. This chain's CDR3 is CASSTAPSGPGTEAFF. In DNA, the CDR3 is TGTGCCAGTAGTACAGCCCCGTCAGGGCCCGGTACTGAAGCTTTCTTT. This sequence joins TRBV19 and TRBJ1-1; D may be TRBD1 (5 bases). Trimming cost V 4 bases and J 5 bases, with 20 bases left between them. There are 16 residues in the CDR3. Germline loops: CDR1 LNHDA, CDR2 SQIVND (reference sequence).

This clonotype has ten or more counts. The gene calls are TRBV5-5 and TRBJ1-4, with D maybe TRBD1 (6 bases). V was shortened by 2 bases and J by 8 bases, with 10 bases between the two germline ends. Germline V lookup: CDR1 SGHKS, CDR2 YYEKEE (reference sequence). The CDR3 length is 13 residues. The CDR3 here is CASSFGGAEKLFF. CDR3 DNA: TGTGCCAGCAGCTTCGGGGGCGCGGAAAAACTGTTTTTT.

This clonotype has at least ten counts. This chain connects TRBV28 to TRBJ2-7; D unresolved. This CDR3 is 14 amino acids long. V lost 5 bases and J 2 bases, leaving 13 bases between the germline ends. The germline CDR1 and CDR2 sequences are MDHEN and SYDVKM. The CDR3 sequence: CASSPPGSTYEQYF. DNA for the CDR3: TGTGCCAGCAGTCCCCCAGGCAGCACCTACGAGCAGTACTTC.

The chain couples TRBV7-3 to TRBJ2-7; TRBD1 matches 8 bases. V shed 4 bases, J shed 8 bases, and the junction held 10 bases outside the gene matches. This CDR3 is built from 14 residues. Germline CDR1 is SGHTA and CDR2 is FQGTGA. The CDR3 region is CASSSRDRPYKQYF. The CDR3 DNA sequence: TGTGCCAGCAGCTCCCGGGACAGGCCATACAAGCAGTACTTC.

In the case of this clonotype: A much bigger clone sits one base away, suggesting this may be a read error. The chain combines TRBV7-8 with TRBJ1-2, with no clear D. CDR1 is SGHVS and CDR2 is FQNEAQ in the germline V gene. The CDR3 runs 17 residues. CDR3 sequence reads: CASSSGSFTRKTYGHTF. CDR3 DNA sequence: TGTGCCAGCAGCAGTGGTTCGTTTACCCGAAAGACCTATGGCCACACCTTC.

This clonotype was recorded at least ten times. The rearrangement uses TRBV2 and TRBJ1-5, with 7 positions matching TRBD1. V lost 7 bases and J lost 9; bases outside the gene matches: 9. The length of the CDR3 is 13 residues. Per the germline V gene, CDR1 is SNHLY and CDR2 is FYNNEI. In DNA, the CDR3 is TGTGCCAGCACCCAAGGGGGCCGCCGGCCCCAGCATTTT. Amino acids: CASTQGGRRPQHF.

Points on this clonotype: This may stem from a read error, because a much larger clone lies one nucleotide away. V is TRBV27 and J is TRBJ1-5; no firm D call. The CDR3 has 14 residues. Between the trimmed V and J ends, which lost 6 bases and 4 bases, there was a span of 13 bases. In germline, CDR1 is MNHEY, CDR2 SMNVEV (reference sequence). The CDR3 protein is CASRMPGSNQPQHF. For the CDR3, the DNA is TGTGCCAGCAGGATGCCTGGGTCTAATCAGCCCCAGCATTTT.

This clonotype occurred many times. The chain joins TRBV12-3 or TRBV12-4 to TRBJ1-5; no reliable D call. This CDR3 is 17 amino acids long. The V gene lost 4 bases and the J gene lost 0 bases, with 16 bases spanning the gap. CDR3 coding DNA: TGTGCCAGCAGTTCCTCGACGGACGCCTATAGCAATCAGCCCCAGCATTTT. Translated: CASSSSTDAYSNQPQHF.

This clonotype has a count of ten or more. The chain employs TRBV19 and TRBJ2-2; D is uncertain. There are 18 residues in the CDR3. Germline values: CDR1 LNHDA, CDR2 SQIVND (reference sequence). Between the trimmed V and J ends, which lost 2 bases and 5 bases, there was a span of 21 bases. CDR3 in amino acids: CASSIILAPPLGTGELFF. The CDR3 DNA reads as TGTGCCAGTAGTATAATCCTGGCCCCACCCCTGGGGACCGGGGAGCTGTTTTTT.

This clonotype was detected many times. This sequence joins TRBV10-3 and TRBJ2-1, with 11 bases identical to TRBD1. The CDR3 is 14 residues long. V dropped 8 bases and J dropped 1; count of bases not matched to a gene: 1. Germline loops: CDR1 ENHRY, CDR2 SYGVKD. Here the CDR3 DNA reads TGTGCCATCGGACAGGGGGCTTCCTACAATGAGCAGTTCTTC. Amino acids: CAIGQGASYNEQFF.

This rearrangement joins TRBV6-2 or TRBV6-3 to TRBJ1-2; D gene unclear. CDR1 MNHEY and CDR2 SVGEGT come from the germline V gene. V was cut by 5 bases and J by 6 bases, with 25 bases left in between. The CDR3 loop spans 17 amino acids. The CDR3 DNA is TGTGCCAGCAGTCTACAGCACTGCATCGGAAAGACCCATGGCTACACCTTC. Translating gives CASSLQHCIGKTHGYTF.

This clonotype was counted ten times or more. This chain uses TRBV11-3 with TRBJ1-2; D is unresolved. V shed 5 bases and J shed 4 bases, with 23 bases lying between them. Germline values: CDR1 SGHNT, CDR2 YENEEA. This CDR3 region has 17 residues. As DNA, the CDR3 is TGTGCCAGCAGCGCCGGTGGCGATCTCGGAAAGACCTATGGCTACACCTTC. As protein: CASSAGGDLGKTYGYTF.

The table lists this clonotype with many counts. V usage is TRBV6-5 and J usage is TRBJ1-1; D is unresolved. Germline V gene lookup returns CDR1 MNHEY and CDR2 SVGAGI. Trimming took off 5 bases at V and 10 bases at J, with 5 bases between the two ends. This CDR3 is built from 9 residues. The CDR3 nucleotides are TGTGCCAGCAGTGACCGAGCTTTCTTT. This encodes CASSDRAFF.

Worth noting for this clonotype: With a much larger clone just one base away, this may be a read error. The final CDR3 position lacks the conserved phenylalanine or tryptophan, pointing to a likely read error. No DNA is shown, since the ends of the CDR3 on it are uncertain; the CDR3 is the one TCRdb lists. The rearrangement joins TRBV2 to TRBJ1-2. Termini included, the CDR3 measures 8 amino acids. Germline values: CDR1 SNHLY, CDR2 FYNNEI. CDR3 protein: CASSETIC.

This clonotype was counted at least ten times. The rearrangement joins TRBV7-9 to TRBJ1-1; 7 bases fit TRBD1. The CDR3 totals 14 residues. Germline loops: CDR1 SEHNR, CDR2 FQNEAQ (reference sequence). V gave up 5 bases and J gave up 0 bases; unmatched junction bases: 3. In DNA, the CDR3 is TGTGCCAGCAGCGCCGGGACAGTGAACACTGAAGCTTTCTTT. This sequence encodes CASSAGTVNTEAFF.